This TCR beta chain was recovered during a study of T cells in tuberculosis. Looking at the study overall: T cells were selected with CD1B tetramers loaded with glucose monomycolate. A South African cohort included IGRA-negative adolescents, latently infected IGRA-positive adolescents and adults with active tuberculosis.

General study points: Smaller alpha distances in active tuberculosis partly reflected shorter CDR3-alpha lengths.

Concerning this clone: Its target is unknown.

The germline CDR1 and CDR2 sequences are LNHDA and SQIVND (reference sequence). This CDR3 comprises 16 residues. V was trimmed by 6 bases and J by 0 bases, leaving 17 bases between them. Produced via immunoSEQ multiplex PCR; TCRdb's table is partial and in-frame only. The table lists around 39,000 clones, 93% of them singletons. Sequencing input: PBMCs. The clonotype was recovered from a donor between 10 and 35 years old with latent tuberculosis or without tuberculosis infection. This chain joins TRBV19 and TRBJ1-2; tentative D call: TRBD1 (5 bases). CDR3 DNA: TGTGCCAGTAGCTACGACAGCAACGCGCCTAACTATGGCTACACCTTC. It encodes CASSYDSNAPNYGYTF.